The sequence of this T cell receptor (beta chain) was determined in a study of T cell responses to AZD1222 COVID-19 vaccine. General study results and limits: Clonal diversity may have been underestimated in mostly white British donors.

Generated by immunoSEQ multiplex PCR, the TCRdb table keeps only in-frame clones and is missing some. The sample has approximately 140,000 clones, more than 85% seen once. As concerns this clone: Its antigen is unknown.

The trim removed 6 bases at V and 1 base at J, leaving 6 bases unmatched. Germline values: CDR1 SGHDN, CDR2 FVKESK. The CDR3 length is 16 residues. This sequence originates from an adult in good health. The chain uses TRBV14 and TRBJ1-2; 12 bases match TRBD1. The sample was peripheral blood, taken on day 0 of AZD1222 vaccination. The CDR3 DNA follows: TGTGCCAGCAGGGGACAGGGGGCGTGGGGTAACTATGGCTACACCTTC. Encoded protein: CASRGQGAWGNYGYTF.